The entry below gives a single T cell receptor (beta chain) sequence along with its context. These data originate in a study of blood T cell repertoires in COVID-19. The wider study: The analysed material was cDNA or gDNA that came from T cells, B-cell-depleted T cells, or PBMCs.

This table comes from immunoSEQ multiplex PCR, and its TCRdb copy is limited to in-frame clones, with some not included. The table records nearly 110,000 clones, around nine tenths of them present only once. Looked up from germline, CDR1 is SGHTS and CDR2 is YDEGEE. The CDR3 covers 13 residues. Trimming shortened V by 0 bases and J by 3 bases, and 7 bases separated the two germline ends. This sequence originates from a woman aged 25-40 years with acute or convalescent COVID-19. This chain joins TRBV5-8 and TRBJ2-7; possible D gene TRBD2, 5 bases. Sequences were obtained from peripheral blood. The DNA of the CDR3 is TGTGCCAGCAGCTTGGATCGGGGCTACGAGCAGTACTTC. It encodes CASSLDRGYEQYF.